The T cell receptor beta chain described here comes from a study of T cells in narcolepsy. For the study at large: Patients with NT1 or NT2 and healthy control donors were enrolled.

This CDR3 comprises 17 residues. Trimming cost V 1 base and J 0 bases, with 13 bases left between them. Germline loops: CDR1 SGHDN, CDR2 FVKESK. Details on this clone: Its specificity is unknown.

The protocol was immunoSEQ multiplex PCR, while the TCRdb copy is restricted to in-frame clones and leaves out a portion. The profile shows about 33,000 clones, 90% of them singletons. Study-level results: Healthy controls reportedly lacked the autoreactive clonotypes serially found in patients' blood. Autoreactive HCRT-specific and TRIB2-specific clonotypes were marked in same-patient CSF-versus-blood CD4+ comparisons.

The V and J genes are TRBV14 and TRBJ2-1, with TRBD2 as a possible D gene (6 bases). The receptor was isolated from a human donor with narcolepsy. Source material: CD45RA- memory CD4+ T cells from PBMCs. The CDR3 region is CASSQVGRESSYNEQFF. The CDR3 bases are TGTGCCAGCAGCCAAGTAGGTCGGGAGAGCTCCTACAATGAGCAGTTCTTC.